A single sample gave rise to the 28 T cell receptor beta chains below, sequenced in a study of blood T cell repertoires in COVID-19. Profiled with immunoSEQ multiplex PCR; TCRdb holds only in-frame clones, not every one. The table lists about 250,000 clones, 80% to 85% of them singletons. The sequencing sample was made of peripheral blood. All receptors come from a person aged 70 to 85 with COVID-19, enrolled during active disease.

V gene TRBV18 combines with J gene TRBJ2-3, with TRBD2 identical over 10 bases. The V gene's germline CDR1 is KGHSH and CDR2 LQKENI. V was clipped by 4 bases and J by 5 bases; unmatched bases: 3. CDR3 length: 14 residues. The CDR3 nucleotides are TGTGCCAGCTCACGCCTAGCGGGAGTAGATACGCAGTATTTT. Its protein product is CASSRLAGVDTQYF.

This chain uses TRBV27 with TRBJ1-5, with TRBD1 as a possible D gene (6 bases). Germline CDR1 is MNHEY and CDR2 is SMNVEV (reference sequence). Trimming stripped 2 bases from V and 10 bases from J, with 15 bases between. CDR3 length: 14 amino acids. The CDR3 coding sequence is TGTGCCAGCAGTTTAACCCTTCACAGGGATCCCCAGCATTTT. Translated, it gives CASSLTLHRDPQHF.

The J gene is TRBJ2-5, the V gene TRBV7-6; possible D gene TRBD2, 7 bases. This CDR3 contains 15 residues. Between the trimmed V and J ends, which lost 10 bases and 2 bases, there was a span of 20 bases. Germline V gene data show CDR1 as SGHVS and CDR2 as FNYEAQ. The CDR3 coding sequence is TGTGCCACCCGAGGACGCGGGGGCCGACAAGAGACCCAGTACTTC. Amino acids: CATRGRGGRQETQYF.

The rearrangement links TRBV18 to TRBJ2-3; TRBD1 is a possible D gene (6 bases). The CDR3 covers 17 residues. Trimming removed 3 bases from V and 0 bases from J, with 16 bases in between. Germline CDR1 is KGHSH and CDR2 is LQKENI. CDR3 coding DNA: TGTGCCAGCTCACCCTCCGGGACAAGAAGTAGCACAGATACGCAGTATTTT. Translation gives CASSPSGTRSSTDTQYF.

The CDR3 region is CASSSGGNQPQHF. The CDR3 region has the DNA TGTGCCAGCAGCTCAGGGGGAAATCAGCCCCAGCATTTT. The J gene is TRBJ1-5, the V gene TRBV7-8, with TRBD1 matching 7 bases. J lost 4 bases, V lost 4 bases, and 1 base had no gene match. Germline V lookup: CDR1 SGHVS, CDR2 FQNEAQ. This CDR3 has 13 residues.

The rearrangement uses TRBV12-1 and TRBJ1-2; the table calls TRBD1, which could not be checked here. TRBV12-1 is recorded as a pseudogene. The CDR3 has 17 amino acids. The CDR3 coding sequence is TGTGCCAGCAGCGGAGGGGACAGGGGCGATACTAACTATGGCTACACCTTC. It encodes CASSGGDRGDTNYGYTF.

V and J are TRBV7-3 and TRBJ2-7; D ambiguous. Germline assignment: CDR1 SGHTA and CDR2 FQGTGA. The CDR3 is 12 amino acids. The V end was cut by 1 base, the J end by 3 bases, with 4 bases between. The DNA for the CDR3 is TGTGCCAGCAGCTTAAACGGCTACGAGCAGTACTTC. It yields the protein CASSLNGYEQYF.

V is TRBV7-2 and J is TRBJ2-3, with 9 bases that match TRBD2. The V segment lost 1 base and the J segment 4 bases; nucleotides outside the gene matches: 9. The CDR3 is made up of 17 amino acids. CDR1 is SGHTA and CDR2 is FQGNSA in the germline V gene. The CDR3 spells CASSLGFRAGGADTQYF. The CDR3 nucleotides read TGTGCCAGCAGCTTAGGTTTCAGGGCGGGAGGGGCAGATACGCAGTATTTT.

The CDR3 DNA is TGTGCCAGCAGCAGGACAGGGCCTCAGCCCCAGCATTTT. Translated: CASSRTGPQPQHF. The V call is TRBV7-8, the J call TRBJ1-5; 8 positions match TRBD1. V gave up 5 bases and J gave up 6 bases; unmatched junction bases: 3. The CDR3 sequence is 13 residues long. Germline CDR1 SGHVS, CDR2 FQNEAQ.

The V and J genes are TRBV7-9 and TRBJ2-3; 7 bases line up with TRBD2. Trimming cost V 1 base and J 5 bases; bases outside gene matches: 6. The CDR3 has 15 residues. Germline CDR1 is SEHNR and CDR2 is FQNEAQ (reference sequence). CDR3 sequence: CASSLVGLGVDTQYF. The CDR3 DNA follows: TGTGCCAGCAGCTTAGTCGGACTAGGAGTAGATACGCAGTATTTT.

The gene calls are TRBV5-6 and TRBJ1-6, with TRBD1 matching over 10 bases. Trimming cost V 4 bases and J 8 bases; bases outside gene matches: 6. The CDR3 loop spans 15 amino acids. CDR1 is SGHDT and CDR2 is YYEEEE in the germline V gene. The CDR3 here is CASSRGTGADSPLHF. CDR3 coding DNA: TGTGCCAGCAGCCGCGGGACAGGGGCTGATTCACCCCTCCACTTT.

The chain combines TRBV19 with TRBJ1-1; a weak D match, TRBD1 (5 bases). This CDR3 region has 15 residues. Germline lookup yields CDR1 LNHDA and CDR2 SQIVND (reference sequence). V lost 4 bases, J lost 3 bases, and 15 bases lay in between. The CDR3 reads CASSTLPSGYTEAFF. DNA of the CDR3: TGTGCCAGTAGTACCCTCCCCTCAGGGTACACTGAAGCTTTCTTT.

The chain has TRBV3-1 (or the pseudogene TRBV3-2) and TRBJ2-1; 8 bases line up with TRBD1. The V gene end was trimmed by 4 bases and the J gene end by 10 bases; junction bases not matched to a gene: 12. Germline V CDR1 and CDR2: LGHDT, YNNKEL (reference sequence). This CDR3 is 15 amino acids long. The CDR3 reads CASSRSGQGAFEQFF. CDR3 coding DNA: TGTGCCAGCAGCCGCTCGGGGCAGGGGGCTTTCGAGCAGTTCTTC.

This sequence joins TRBV19 and TRBJ2-3; 7 nucleotides match TRBD2. The CDR3 consists of 16 residues. With 6 bases clipped from V and 1 base from J, the junction kept 10 bases outside the gene matches. Germline-derived CDR1 and CDR2 are LNHDA and SQIVND (reference sequence). CDR3 nucleotide sequence: TGTGCCAGTAGCGCCGTCCGCAGCGGGGGCACAGATACGCAGTATTTT. Translating gives CASSAVRSGGTDTQYF.

The CDR3 spells CASSVLDREADTQYF. CDR3 bases: TGTGCCAGCAGCGTCTTGGACAGGGAGGCGGATACGCAGTATTTT. The chain couples TRBV5-8 to TRBJ2-3; 8 bases align to TRBD1. The CDR3 loop spans 15 amino acids. Unmatched junction bases numbered 10, after V lost 4 bases and J lost 6 bases. Germline V CDR1 and CDR2: SGHTS, YDEGEE.

The chain is built from TRBV28 and TRBJ1-2, with unresolved D. The CDR3 totals 12 residues. Germline V gene sequence: CDR1 MDHEN, CDR2 SYDVKM. V lost 8 bases, J lost 7 bases, and 14 bases lay in between. DNA of the CDR3: TGTGCCAGCCACGCCCGGGTAGGTGGCTACACCTTC. Translating gives CASHARVGGYTF.

The genes are TRBV18 and TRBJ1-6; a weak D match, TRBD1 (5 bases). This CDR3 has 15 residues. The germline V and J ends were trimmed by 0 bases and 5 bases, with 8 bases remaining between them. CDR1 and CDR2 (germline): KGHSH, LQKENI. The CDR3 loop is CASSPPGRDNSPLHF. The CDR3 DNA reads TGTGCCAGCTCACCACCGGGCAGGGATAATTCACCCCTCCACTTT.

J is TRBJ2-2 and V is TRBV7-6; 7 nucleotides line up with TRBD1. Trimming took 5 bases from V and 6 from J; bases not matched to a gene: 9. The CDR3 runs to 15 residues. The germline V gene has CDR1 SGHVS and CDR2 FNYEAQ. CDR3 sequence (DNA): TGTGCCAGCAGCCCACGACAGGGTGGGGCCGGGGAGCTGTTTTTT. It is translated as CASSPRQGGAGELFF.

The chain combines TRBV7-3 with TRBJ2-1, with TRBD2 matching over 16 bases. The CDR3 has 16 residues. J gave up 8 bases and V 2 bases, and 3 bases lay outside the gene matches. Germline assignment: CDR1 SGHTA and CDR2 FQGTGA. Written as DNA, the CDR3 is TGTGCCAGCAGCTTAGGGACTAGCGGGAGGGCACATGAGCAGTTCTTC. Protein: CASSLGTSGRAHEQFF.

The J gene is TRBJ1-2, the V gene TRBV6-2 or TRBV6-3, with 11 bases that match TRBD1. Germline CDR1 MNHEY, CDR2 SVGEGT. This CDR3 contains 14 residues. Trimming removed 6 bases from V and 6 bases from J; junction bases left unmatched: 6. Here the CDR3 reads CASSRDRGLDGYTF. The CDR3 DNA follows: TGTGCCAGCAGCCGGGACAGGGGGTTGGATGGCTACACCTTC.

This clone came up a few times. V gene TRBV6-6 combines with J gene TRBJ2-7; D is possibly TRBD1 (5 bases). Looked up from germline, CDR1 is MNHNY and CDR2 is SVGAGI (reference sequence). CDR3 length equals 13 residues. Trimming removed 0 bases from V and 4 bases from J, with 7 bases in between. CDR3 nucleotides: TGTGCCAGCAGTTACTCGACAGCGTACGAGCAGTACTTC. Amino acids: CASSYSTAYEQYF.

V and J are TRBV7-3 and TRBJ2-7, with 8 bases lining up with TRBD2. V was pared by 1 base and J by 4 bases, with 6 bases of the junction left unmatched. This CDR3 contains 15 residues. CDR1 and CDR2 (germline): SGHTA, FQGTGA. The CDR3, as DNA: TGTGCCAGCAGCTTAAGGCCTAGCGGGTTGTACGAGCAGTACTTC. Protein sequence: CASSLRPSGLYEQYF.

The chain has TRBV6-5 and TRBJ2-1, with 7 bases that match TRBD1. Per germline, CDR1 MNHEY and CDR2 SVGAGI. The CDR3 consists of 15 residues. V trimming: 5 bases; J trimming: 2 bases; junction bases outside the gene matches: 6. In nucleotides, the CDR3 is TGTGCCAGCAGTAAGGGACAGAAGGCCTACAATGAGCAGTTCTTC. Translating it yields CASSKGQKAYNEQFF.

The genes are TRBV2 and TRBJ1-3; D not resolved. CDR1 and CDR2 (germline): SNHLY, FYNNEI. With 3 bases removed from V and 2 bases from J, the gap between germline ends came to 14 bases. The CDR3 runs to 16 residues. CDR3 sequence reads: CASSDGGRRAGNTIYF. DNA of the CDR3: TGTGCCAGCAGTGACGGTGGGAGAAGAGCTGGAAACACCATATATTTT.

The J gene is TRBJ2-2, the V gene TRBV29-1; D ambiguous. Germline V lookup: CDR1 SQVTM, CDR2 ANQGSEA. This CDR3 region has 14 residues. V shed 4 bases and J shed 3 bases, with 12 bases lying between them. In nucleotides, the CDR3 is TGCAGCGTTGGCTCAGACTTTTACACCGGGGAGCTGTTTTTT. It translates to CSVGSDFYTGELFF.

The V and J genes are TRBV6-5 and TRBJ1-5; possible D gene TRBD1, 6 bases. Germline V gene data show CDR1 as MNHEY and CDR2 as SVGAGI. The CDR3 has 15 residues. The V end lost 0 bases, the J end lost 3 bases, and 9 bases lay between the germline ends. The DNA of the CDR3 is TGTGCCAGCAGTTACTCAGGACAGCTCAATCAGCCCCAGCATTTT. Protein sequence: CASSYSGQLNQPQHF.

This clone was seen just once. The V gene is TRBV3-1 (or the pseudogene TRBV3-2), the J gene TRBJ1-6; 7 nucleotides agree with TRBD1. V trimming: 4 bases; J trimming: 6 bases; junction bases outside the gene matches: 9. The CDR3 runs to 16 residues. Germline V gives CDR1 LGHDT, CDR2 YNNKEL (reference sequence). The chain's CDR3 is CASSLASGQFNSPLHF. DNA for the CDR3: TGTGCCAGCAGCCTAGCATCGGGACAGTTTAATTCACCCCTCCACTTT.

The chain links TRBV5-1 to TRBJ2-5; the match to TRBD1 covers 7 bases. With 3 bases clipped from V and 3 bases from J, the junction kept 2 bases outside the gene matches. Germline V lookup: CDR1 SGHRS, CDR2 YFSETQ. There are 13 residues in the CDR3. The CDR3 DNA reads as TGCGCCAGCAGCTCAGGGGGAAAAGAGACCCAGTACTTC. Protein: CASSSGGKETQYF.